This T cell receptor beta chain was recorded in a study of blood T cell repertoires in COVID-19. Germline V gene data show CDR1 as ENHRY and CDR2 as SYGVKD. The V and J ends lost 8 bases and 0 bases, in that order; junction bases with no gene match: 8. This CDR3 comprises 15 residues. Using immunoSEQ multiplex PCR, the repertoire was profiled, and TCRdb retains in-frame clones only, with some absent. This table has more than 200,000 clones, around four fifths appearing once. The sequencing sample was made of peripheral blood. The receptor was derived from a woman in her seventies with active or convalescent COVID-19. The chain has TRBV10-3 and TRBJ1-1; 8 bases line up with TRBD1. CDR3 nucleotides: TGTGCCATCGCAGGGGGCCTTACGGTGAACACTGAAGCTTTCTTT. It encodes CAIAGGLTVNTEAFF.